This is a list of T cell receptor beta chains from one sample in a study of T cell repertoires in cytomegalovirus infection. These TCRs' antigens remain unknown. TCRdb redid the calling of the reads with MiXCR, one entry per CDR3 protein. The repertoire has 550,000 to 850,000 distinct CDR3 sequences, around a third of them found once; the top ten carry roughly 18%. The sample here was cultured PBMCs, taken from culture after CMV antigen stimulation. These receptors originate from a human donor in good health (CMV status not recorded). Some clones in this sample may be carry-over from other donors' samples. The CDR3 runs from the conserved cysteine through the conserved F or W. Each record gives: CDR3 length, D gene, clone size, V gene, J gene, CDR3 protein, CDR3 DNA. A D gene is named only where the DNA matches it firmly. Part of the rows lack a size; the others show once, few, many or a class for expanded clones.

14	TRBD2	.	TRBV20-1	TRBJ2-1	CSAPSGRGFNEQFF	TGCAGTGCCCCCAGCGGGAGGGGGTTCAATGAGCAGTTCTTC
13	.	few	TRBV6-1	TRBJ2-3	CASRLSSTDTQYF	TGTGCCAGCAGGCTCTCTAGCACAGATACGCAGTATTTT
14	.	.	TRBV7-9	TRBJ2-1	CASSLGLLAPEQFF	TGTGCCAGCAGCTTAGGTCTACTAGCACCAGAGCAGTTCTTC
13	.	.	TRBV6-1	TRBJ1-1	CATRRVQNTEAFF	TGTGCCACCCGGAGAGTGCAGAACACTGAAGCTTTCTTT
14	TRBD2	few	TRBV12-3/TRBV12-4	TRBJ2-7	CASSPVAGSYEQYF	TGTGCCAGCAGTCCCGTAGCGGGATCCTACGAGCAGTACTTC
14	TRBD2	.	TRBV11-2	TRBJ2-7	CASSLERGSGEQYF	TGTGCCAGCAGCTTAGAGCGGGGGAGCGGCGAGCAGTACTTC
17	.	.	TRBV7-3	TRBJ1-4	CASSSTRGGSTNEKLFF	TGTGCCAGCAGCTCAACCCGGGGAGGGTCAACTAATGAAAAACTGTTTTTT
13	.	.	TRBV6-1	TRBJ2-3	CASRETFTDTQYF	TGTGCCAGCCGAGAGACTTTCACAGATACGCAGTATTTT
16	.	.	TRBV6-5	TRBJ1-2	CASSRHGRGRASRYTF	TGTGCCAGCAGCCGACACGGGAGGGGCCGGGCGAGTCGCTACACCTTC
12	TRBD2	.	TRBV6-1	TRBJ2-5	CASRSSGETQYF	TGTGCCAGCAGGTCTAGCGGCGAGACCCAGTACTTC
15	.	.	TRBV20-1	TRBJ2-1	CSASFYRASYNEQFF	TGCAGTGCTAGCTTTTACAGGGCCTCCTACAATGAGCAGTTCTTC
13	.	few	TRBV7-8	TRBJ2-5	CASRFRIQETQYF	TGTGCCAGCAGGTTCAGGATCCAAGAGACCCAGTACTTC
13	.	few	TRBV2	TRBJ2-5	CASSESGGETQYF	TGTGCCAGCAGTGAATCCGGGGGTGAGACCCAGTACTTC
15	TRBD1	once	TRBV12-3/TRBV12-4	TRBJ2-1	CASSPPGRGTGEQFF	TGTGCCAGCAGTCCCCCTGGGCGTGGGACAGGTGAGCAGTTCTTC
12	.	.	TRBV7-4	TRBJ1-1	CASRSTGNPVFF	TGTGCCAGCAGGTCAACCGGGAACCCAGTTTTCTTT
15	.	many	TRBV7-2	TRBJ2-1	CASSLMGARTNEQFF	TGTGCCAGCAGCTTAATGGGGGCCCGTACCAATGAGCAGTTCTTC
14	.	.	TRBV7-2	TRBJ2-5	CASNPTRGLETQYF	TGTGCCAGCAACCCGACACGGGGGTTGGAGACCCAGTACTTC
12	.	.	TRBV19	TRBJ2-1	CASSRRGHEQFF	TGTGCCAGTAGTAGGCGTGGCCATGAGCAGTTCTTC
15	.	few	TRBV28	TRBJ1-5	CASREQGRGSQPQHF	TGTGCCAGCAGAGAACAGGGTCGGGGTAGTCAGCCCCAGCATTTT
15	TRBD2	many	TRBV7-2	TRBJ2-3	CASSLDRGTGGTQYF	TGTGCCAGCAGCTTAGACCGGGGCACGGGAGGTACGCAGTATTTT
14	.	.	TRBV20-1	TRBJ2-3	CSAATGLARDTQYF	TGCAGTGCCGCAACGGGGCTAGCTCGCGATACGCAGTATTTT
15	.	.	TRBV5-6	TRBJ2-3	CASSSPLENTDTQYF	TGTGCCAGCAGCTCCCCTTTGGAGAACACAGATACGCAGTATTTT
15	.	.	TRBV7-2	TRBJ2-1	CASSLVGTNNNEQFF	TGTGCCAGCAGCTTAGTTGGGACAAACAACAATGAGCAGTTCTTC
14	.	few	TRBV6-1	TRBJ1-1	CASSSRPGVGEAFF	TGTGCCAGCAGTTCAAGACCGGGCGTGGGTGAAGCTTTCTTT
16	TRBD2	many	TRBV7-2	TRBJ2-7	CASSLGASGLSYEQYF	TGTGCCAGCAGCTTAGGGGCTAGCGGCCTTTCCTACGAGCAGTACTTC
14	.	few	TRBV6-5	TRBJ1-4	CASSKGTGNEKLFF	TGTGCCAGCAGTAAAGGTACAGGGAATGAAAAACTGTTTTTT
14	TRBD1	once	TRBV27	TRBJ1-1	CASYRGGLNTEAFF	TGTGCCAGCTACAGGGGAGGACTGAACACTGAAGCTTTCTTT
13	.	.	TRBV19	TRBJ1-1	CASSDMDRTEAFF	TGTGCCAGTAGCGATATGGACAGAACTGAAGCTTTCTTT
13	TRBD1	.	TRBV19	TRBJ1-2	CASRQGAARGYTF	TGTGCCAGTAGACAGGGGGCGGCGAGAGGCTACACCTTC
13	.	few	TRBV20-1	TRBJ1-2	CSARQGSNYGYTF	TGCAGTGCTAGGCAGGGATCGAACTATGGCTACACCTTC
16	TRBD2	few	TRBV6-1	TRBJ2-3	CASSEEGTSGADTQYF	TGTGCCAGCAGTGAAGAGGGGACTAGCGGGGCGGATACGCAGTATTTT
17	TRBD2	few	TRBV6-2/TRBV6-3	TRBJ2-1	CASSPSRTSRNYNEQFF	TGTGCCAGCAGTCCCTCCAGGACTAGCAGGAACTACAATGAGCAGTTCTTC
16	TRBD2	.	TRBV20-1	TRBJ2-5	CSARDLSGGARETQYF	TGCAGTGCTAGAGATCTTAGCGGGGGGGCTCGAGAGACCCAGTACTTC
14	TRBD1	.	TRBV5-4	TRBJ2-3	CASSLRTGEDTQYF	TGTGCCAGCAGCTTGCGAACAGGGGAAGATACGCAGTATTTT
14	.	.	TRBV7-9	TRBJ1-1	CASSLESMNTEAFF	TGTGCCAGCAGCTTGGAGTCAATGAACACTGAAGCTTTCTTT
17	TRBD2	.	TRBV9	TRBJ2-5	CASSVEGTSGTQETQYF	TGTGCCAGCAGCGTAGAGGGGACTAGCGGAACCCAAGAGACCCAGTACTTC
15	TRBD1	few	TRBV7-9	TRBJ2-3	CASSPRGTTLDTQYF	TGTGCCAGCAGCCCCAGGGGGACAACGCTCGATACGCAGTATTTT
12	.	.	TRBV15	TRBJ1-1	CATSRDRVGAFF	TGTGCCACCAGCAGAGACAGGGTTGGAGCTTTCTTT
18	.	few	TRBV6-2/TRBV6-3	TRBJ2-7	CASSYPFAFDRPSYEQYF	TGTGCCAGCAGTTACCCATTTGCCTTCGACAGGCCCTCCTACGAGCAGTACTTC
13	TRBD2	few	TRBV11-2	TRBJ2-5	CASSREGQETQYF	TGTGCCAGCAGTAGGGAGGGCCAAGAGACCCAGTACTTC